These 20 T cell receptor beta chains came from one sample sequenced in a study of shared clonotypes between healthy human individuals. Repertoires were generated with immunoSEQ multiplex PCR, while TCRdb's copy carries only in-frame clones and drops some. This sample has 1.5 million to 2.5 million clones, with about 95% found just once. CD45RO negativity and positive selection for CCR7 defined naive CD8 cells, a population that excluded terminally differentiated effector memory CD45RA+ cells. The sample comprised naive CD8+ T cells sorted from blood. These receptors were collected from a young man in good health.

This rearrangement joins TRBV4-3 to TRBJ2-1; TRBD2 matches 10 bases. This CDR3 contains 15 residues. The germline gives CDR1 LGHNA, CDR2 YSLEER. With 2 bases clipped from V and 8 bases from J, the junction kept 6 bases outside the gene matches. CDR3 sequence: CASSQSSGRADEQFF. For the CDR3, the DNA is TGCGCCAGCAGCCAATCGAGCGGGAGGGCCGATGAGCAGTTCTTC.

This sequence joins TRBV27 and TRBJ1-4, with 7 bases lining up with TRBD1. Germline V gene sequence: CDR1 MNHEY, CDR2 SMNVEV (reference sequence). The trim removed 5 bases at V and 8 bases at J, leaving 11 bases unmatched. The CDR3 is 15 residues long. In nucleotides, the CDR3 is TGTGCCAGCAGTACTAAACAGGGGTTGTTAGAAAAACTGTTTTTT. Translation gives CASSTKQGLLEKLFF.

The V call is TRBV7-6, the J call TRBJ2-3; D not certain. The length of the CDR3 is 15 residues. Between the trimmed V and J ends, which lost 0 bases and 1 base, there was a span of 8 bases. Germline V gives CDR1 SGHVS, CDR2 FNYEAQ. The CDR3 DNA follows: TGTGCCAGCAGCTTAGCCGACGGACGCACAGATACGCAGTATTTT. Translation gives CASSLADGRTDTQYF.

The chain combines TRBV9 with TRBJ1-4; 12 bases align to TRBD1. The germline V gene has CDR1 SGDLS and CDR2 YYNGEE. The CDR3 is made up of 16 amino acids. Trimming took 4 bases from V and 6 from J; bases not matched to a gene: 7. In DNA form, the CDR3 reads TGTGCCAGCAGCCCTGGGGGACAGGGGGCTTATGAAAAACTGTTTTTT. This codes for CASSPGGQGAYEKLFF. The complete variable domain, with remaining parts taken from reference TRBV9 and TRBJ1-4, reads DSGVTQTPKHLITATGQRVTLRCSPRSGDLSVYWYQQSLDQGLQFLIQYYNGEERAKGNILERFSAQQFPDLHSELNLSSLELGDSALYFCASSPGGQGAYEKLFFGSGTQLSVL.

A note on this clone: This CDR3 is also generated by other DNA sequences in the sample. This chain connects TRBV7-9 to TRBJ2-7, with 7 nucleotides matching TRBD1. Germline CDR1 is SEHNR and CDR2 is FQNEAQ (reference sequence). This CDR3 region has 13 residues. Trimming cost V 6 bases and J 3 bases; bases outside gene matches: 5. The CDR3 protein is CASSQGDSYEQYF. The CDR3 DNA reads as TGTGCCAGCAGTCAAGGGGACAGCTACGAGCAGTACTTC.

The chain has TRBV9 and TRBJ2-1, with a weak D call TRBD2 (6 bases). CDR3 length: 14 residues. Per germline, CDR1 SGDLS and CDR2 YYNGEE. Between the trimmed V and J ends, which lost 4 bases and 2 bases, there was a span of 10 bases. The CDR3 coding sequence is TGTGCCAGCAGCCCTTCGGGGGCCTACAATGAGCAGTTCTTC. Protein sequence: CASSPSGAYNEQFF. Supplemented by reference TRBV9 and TRBJ2-1, the full variable domain reads DSGVTQTPKHLITATGQRVTLRCSPRSGDLSVYWYQQSLDQGLQFLIQYYNGEERAKGNILERFSAQQFPDLHSELNLSSLELGDSALYFCASSPSGAYNEQFFGPGTRLTVL.

The chain links TRBV5-5 to TRBJ2-7; 7 bases align to TRBD1. Germline CDR1 SGHKS, CDR2 YYEKEE (reference sequence). J gave up 2 bases and V 1 base, and 0 bases lay outside the gene matches. The CDR3 loop spans 13 amino acids. CDR3 DNA sequence: TGTGCCAGCAGCTTGACAGGGGCCTACGAGCAGTACTTC. This codes for CASSLTGAYEQYF.

This sequence joins TRBV5-1 and TRBJ1-1; D ambiguous. Trimming removed 0 bases from V and 3 bases from J, with 12 bases in between. The CDR3 is 15 amino acids. In germline, CDR1 is SGHRS, CDR2 YFSETQ. The CDR3 DNA reads as TGCGCCAGCAGCTTGGATGGGGAGTGGGACACTGAAGCTTTCTTT. Translating gives CASSLDGEWDTEAFF.

The chain combines TRBV7-9 with TRBJ2-7; possibly TRBD2 for D (6 bases). Per germline, CDR1 SEHNR and CDR2 FQNEAQ (reference sequence). The CDR3 contains 16 residues. Trimming removed 4 bases at V and 0 bases at J, with 16 bases between. CDR3 amino acids: CASSSSYSGGSYEQYF. CDR3 in DNA: TGTGCCAGCAGCTCATCCTATTCCGGGGGCTCCTACGAGCAGTACTTC.

The CDR3 region is CAVGGADTEAFF. The CDR3 region has the DNA TGTGCCGTCGGGGGGGCGGACACTGAAGCTTTCTTT. J is TRBJ1-1 and V is TRBV15; tentatively, D is TRBD1 (6 bases). The V end lost 11 bases, the J end lost 3 bases, and 13 bases lay between the germline ends. Germline V gives CDR1 LNHNV, CDR2 YYDKDF (reference sequence). This CDR3 is 12 amino acids long.

V usage is TRBV7-9 and J usage is TRBJ1-2; 8 bases line up with TRBD1. V was pared by 5 bases and J by 2 bases, with 4 bases of the junction left unmatched. CDR1 and CDR2 from the germline V gene are SEHNR and FQNEAQ (reference sequence). The CDR3 is 14 amino acids. This chain's CDR3 is CASSTGGLNYGYTF. CDR3 nucleotides: TGTGCCAGCAGCACAGGGGGGCTGAACTATGGCTACACCTTC.

The chain employs TRBV9 and TRBJ2-2; TRBD2 aligns across 7 bases. CDR1 and CDR2 (germline): SGDLS, YYNGEE. Trimming at V came to 0 bases and at J to 7 bases, leaving 6 bases not matched to a gene. This CDR3 region has 15 residues. CDR3 loop: CASSVAGGSGGELFF. Here the CDR3 DNA reads TGTGCCAGCAGCGTAGCGGGAGGATCTGGCGGGGAGCTGTTTTTT.

The chain carries TRBV6-6 and TRBJ2-1; D might be TRBD1 or TRBD2, each matching 6 bases. The CDR3 covers 16 residues. CDR1 MNHNY and CDR2 SVGAGI come from the germline V gene (reference sequence). V lost 6 bases and J 0 bases, leaving 15 bases between the germline ends. The DNA of the CDR3 is TGTGCCAGCAGCTACAGGGACTTCGGCTCCTACAATGAGCAGTTCTTC. Translating it yields CASSYRDFGSYNEQFF.

As DNA, the CDR3 is TGTGCCAGCAGCAACGTTTGGGGCGAAACGAACACCGGGGAGCTGTTTTTT. Amino acid sequence: CASSNVWGETNTGELFF. The rearrangement uses TRBV28 and TRBJ2-2, with TRBD1 as a possible D gene (5 bases). Trimming left V 6 bases short and J 0 bases short, with 17 bases between. This CDR3 has 17 amino acids. Germline V gene data show CDR1 as MDHEN and CDR2 as SYDVKM.

The genes are TRBV7-9 and TRBJ2-3, with 7 bases lining up with TRBD2. This CDR3 spans 13 amino acids. With V trimmed by 8 bases and J by 2 bases, 4 bases remained unmatched. Germline V lookup: CDR1 SEHNR, CDR2 FQNEAQ (reference sequence). The CDR3 coding sequence is TGTGCCAGCGGGGGGGGGATCACAGATACGCAGTATTTT. Protein: CASGGGITDTQYF. Full variable domain (missing parts from reference TRBV7-9 and TRBJ2-3): DTGVSQNPRHKITKRGQNVTFRCDPISEHNRLYWYRQTLGQGPEFLTYFQNEAQLEKSRLLSDRFSAERPKGSFSTLEIQRTEQGDSAMYLCASGGGITDTQYFGPGTRLTVL.

The J gene is TRBJ1-1, the V gene TRBV15, with 8 bases that match TRBD1. This CDR3 spans 15 amino acids. With V trimmed by 6 bases and J by 4 bases, 10 bases remained unmatched. The germline CDR1 and CDR2 sequences are LNHNV and YYDKDF (reference sequence). The CDR3 reads CATRKRTGPATEAFF. As DNA, the CDR3 is TGTGCCACCAGAAAGAGGACAGGGCCTGCCACTGAAGCTTTCTTT.

V is TRBV13 and J is TRBJ2-1; D gene ambiguous. V lost 5 bases, J lost 1 base, and 9 bases lay in between. The CDR3 is 14 amino acids. Germline V lookup: CDR1 PRHDT, CDR2 FYEKMQ (reference sequence). CDR3 amino acids: CASSTTASYNEQFF. For the CDR3, the DNA is TGTGCCAGCAGCACGACGGCTTCCTACAATGAGCAGTTCTTC.

As to this clone: Other DNA sequences in this sample translate to the same CDR3. The V gene is TRBV5-4, the J gene TRBJ2-2; weak D call: TRBD1 (5 bases). This CDR3 region has 13 residues. V gave up 2 bases and J gave up 8 bases, with 10 bases separating them. CDR1 SGHNT and CDR2 YYREEE come from the germline V gene (reference sequence). CDR3 loop: CASSFQGAGELFF. The CDR3 nucleotides are TGTGCCAGCAGCTTTCAGGGTGCGGGGGAGCTGTTTTTT. Filled out from reference TRBV5-4 and TRBJ2-2, the complete variable domain reads ETGVTQSPTHLIKTRGQQVTLRCSSQSGHNTVSWYQQALGQGPQFIFQYYREEENGRGNFPPRFSGLQFPNYSSELNVNALELDDSALYLCASSFQGAGELFFGEGSRLTVL.

The chain combines TRBV4-1 with TRBJ2-5; D gene unclear. CDR1 is MGHRA and CDR2 is YSYEKL in the germline V gene. The CDR3 runs to 13 residues. Trimming pared 1 base from V and 4 bases from J, leaving 7 bases between. CDR3 in amino acids: CASSQVWLETQYF. The CDR3 nucleotides are TGCGCCAGCAGCCAAGTATGGTTAGAGACCCAGTACTTC.

The chain combines TRBV5-1 with TRBJ1-2; 7 positions agree with TRBD1. This CDR3 has 15 residues. After removal of 0 bases from V and 4 bases from J, the junction contained 6 bases not matched to a gene. In germline, CDR1 is SGHRS, CDR2 YFSETQ. The CDR3 region has the DNA TGCGCCAGCAGCTTGGACACAGGGGCCAGCTATGGCTACACCTTC. Protein sequence: CASSLDTGASYGYTF.